Each of the 24 T cell receptor beta chains below was sequenced from the same sample in a study of beta chain features in type 1 diabetes. Sequencing targeted expressed TCRB transcripts, as all isolated RNA had been reverse transcribed. Repertoires were generated with immunoSEQ multiplex PCR, while TCRdb's copy carries only in-frame clones and drops some. The sample lists roughly 400,000 clones, 8.5% to 10% occurring once. Study-wide results and caveats: Significant though moderate, a shortening of TCRB CDR3s appeared in all four CD4+ subsets of Type 1 diabetes patients.

No antigen has been identified for these receptors. Sequencing was carried out using central memory CD4+ T cells from blood. These receptors were obtained from a young man with type 1 diabetes.

This clone was picked up a small number of times. The chain carries TRBV28 and TRBJ2-5; D possibly corresponds to TRBD1 (6 bases). Matching the DNA end better, TRBJ2-7 makes the J call doubtful. Germline CDR1 MDHEN, CDR2 SYDVKM. This CDR3 spans 13 amino acids. The CDR3 nucleotides read TGTGCCAGCGAGGACAGTATCGGATCCGAGCAGTACTTC. This translates into CASEDSIGSEQYF.

In its sample, this clone was seen a few times. The chain carries TRBV5-4 and TRBJ1-2; D unresolved. Looked up from germline, CDR1 is SGHNT and CDR2 is YYREEE (reference sequence). V lost 0 bases and J 5 bases, leaving 8 bases between the germline ends. CDR3 length equals 13 residues. The CDR3 DNA sequence: TGTGCCAGCAGCTTGGCCGGGGATTATGGCTACACCTTC. It specifies CASSLAGDYGYTF.

The sample holds a few counts of this clone. The gene calls are TRBV7-3 and TRBJ2-5; 10 bases map to TRBD2. The V gene's germline CDR1 is SGHTA and CDR2 FQGTGA. Losses at the gene ends were 5 bases for V and 5 bases for J; bases not matched to a gene: 8. CDR3 length: 15 amino acids. The DNA of the CDR3 is TGTGCCAGCAGCAAGGGACTAGCGAGGGCGGAGACCCAGTACTTC. Amino acid sequence: CASSKGLARAETQYF.

The rearrangement links TRBV28 to TRBJ1-1; D unclear. Germline CDR1 reads MDHEN; CDR2 reads SYDVKM. Trimming stripped 3 bases from V and 1 base from J, with 9 bases between. The CDR3 is made up of 14 amino acids. The CDR3 here is CASSFREGNTEAFF. The DNA of the CDR3 is TGTGCCAGCAGTTTCCGGGAGGGGAACACTGAAGCTTTCTTT.

The chain links TRBV7-2 to TRBJ2-5; 11 nucleotides line up with TRBD2. This CDR3 is built from 16 residues. Germline V gives CDR1 SGHTA, CDR2 FQGNSA. Unmatched junction bases numbered 6, after V lost 2 bases and J lost 4 bases. CDR3 region: CASSLLAGGRIETQYF. CDR3 sequence (DNA): TGTGCCAGCAGCTTACTAGCGGGAGGACGGATAGAGACCCAGTACTTC.

This clone showed up just a few times. This rearrangement joins TRBV6-5 to TRBJ2-1; D gene unclear. V was cut by 5 bases and J by 4 bases, with 12 bases left in between. Germline V gives CDR1 MNHEY, CDR2 SVGAGI. This CDR3 contains 14 residues. The CDR3 DNA reads as TGTGCCAGCAGTCGACCAGACGCATACAATGAGCAGTTCTTC. It codes for CASSRPDAYNEQFF.

In its sample, this clone was seen a few times. At the DNA level, this CDR3 is encoded by other sequences in the same sample as well. The chain has TRBV5-1 and TRBJ2-5; D call uncertain. Between the trimmed V and J ends, which lost 0 bases and 2 bases, there was a span of 8 bases. Germline assignment: CDR1 SGHRS and CDR2 YFSETQ. The CDR3 extends over 14 amino acids. CDR3 protein: CASSLAGSQETQYF. The DNA for the CDR3 is TGCGCCAGCAGCTTGGCGGGCTCTCAAGAGACCCAGTACTTC.

The V gene is TRBV6-5, the J gene TRBJ1-1; the D gene is possibly TRBD1 (6 bases). Germline assignment: CDR1 MNHEY and CDR2 SVGAGI. V lost 2 bases to trimming and J lost 10 bases, with 8 bases between them. The CDR3 has 11 residues. The DNA of the CDR3 is TGTGCCAGCAGTTACGTGACAGGAGCTTTCTTT. Its translation is CASSYVTGAFF.

The table lists this clone with many counts. The chain has TRBV7-8 and TRBJ2-1; 8 bases are shared with TRBD2. The CDR3 loop spans 12 amino acids. Trimming removed 4 bases from V and 8 bases from J; junction bases left unmatched: 1. Germline assignment: CDR1 SGHVS and CDR2 FQNEAQ. This chain's CDR3 is CASSSTSDEQFF. In DNA, the CDR3 is TGTGCCAGCAGCTCGACTAGCGATGAGCAGTTCTTC. Supplemented by reference TRBV7-8 and TRBJ2-1, the full variable domain reads GAGVSQSPRYKVAKRGQDVALRCDPISGHVSLFWYQQALGQGPEFLTYFQNEAQLDKSGLPSDRFFAERPEGSVSTLKIQRTQQEDSAVYLCASSSTSDEQFFGPGTRLTVL.

The chain couples TRBV11-2 to TRBJ2-5; no clear D gene. V gave up 3 bases and J gave up 1 base, with 12 bases separating them. The CDR3 sequence is 15 residues long. Looked up from germline, CDR1 is SGHAT and CDR2 is FQNNGV. For the CDR3, the DNA is TGTGCCAGCAGCTTTTCCCAGGCCTCCCAAGAGACCCAGTACTTC. Translation: CASSFSQASQETQYF. Using reference TRBV11-2 and TRBJ2-5 for the parts outside the CDR3, the full variable domain is EAGVAQSPRYKIIEKRQSVAFWCNPISGHATLYWYQQILGQGPKLLIQFQNNGVVDDSQLPKDRFSAERLKGVDSTLKIQPAKLEDSAVYLCASSFSQASQETQYFGPGTRLLVL.

Written as DNA, the CDR3 is TGTGCCAGCAGCGTAGTGGGACAGGGGTTTAGCACTGAAGCTTTCTTT. It yields the protein CASSVVGQGFSTEAFF. The chain employs TRBV9 and TRBJ1-1; 10 bases are a match to TRBD1. CDR1 and CDR2 (germline): SGDLS, YYNGEE. V lost 0 bases to trimming and J lost 4 bases; unmatched junction nucleotides: 6. This CDR3 comprises 16 residues. The entire variable domain, with the rest obtained from reference TRBV9 and TRBJ1-1, is as follows: DSGVTQTPKHLITATGQRVTLRCSPRSGDLSVYWYQQSLDQGLQFLIQYYNGEERAKGNILERFSAQQFPDLHSELNLSSLELGDSALYFCASSVVGQGFSTEAFFGQGTRLTVV.

As concerns this clone: This sample includes further DNA sequences coding for the same CDR3. Here the CDR3 reads CASSPTRDEQYF. The CDR3, as DNA: TGTGCCAGCAGCCCTACTCGGGACGAGCAGTACTTC. The chain is built from TRBV6-5 and TRBJ2-7; D unclear. The CDR3 is 12 amino acids. Germline V lookup: CDR1 MNHEY, CDR2 SVGAGI. The V end lost 6 bases, the J end lost 5 bases, and 11 bases lay between the germline ends.

This chain connects TRBV11-3 to TRBJ2-7; D is perhaps TRBD2 (5 bases). Germline loops: CDR1 SGHNT, CDR2 YENEEA. V was cut by 5 bases and J by 7 bases, with 15 bases left in between. This CDR3 is built from 13 residues. The CDR3 DNA is TGTGCCAGCAGCCCCGGCGGAGGAAGGGAGCAGTACTTC. Translating it yields CASSPGGGREQYF.

Comment on this clone: It differs at one base from a far larger clone, so likely a read error. V usage is TRBV11-3 and J usage is TRBJ2-1, with D unresolved. CDR3 length equals 11 residues. V was cut by 4 bases and J by 3 bases, with 1 base left in between. Germline assignment: CDR1 SGHNT and CDR2 YENEEA. CDR3: CASSYYNEQFF. CDR3 nucleotide sequence: TGTGCCAGCAGCTACTACAATGAGCAGTTCTTC.

The chain recombines TRBV4-3 with TRBJ2-2; TRBD2 aligns across 11 bases. V lost 2 bases and J lost 3; bases outside the gene matches: 5. The germline CDR1 and CDR2 sequences are LGHNA and YSLEER. The length of the CDR3 is 17 residues. CDR3 nucleotides: TGCGCCAGCAGCCAAAGTTTACTAGCGGGAGACACCGGGGAGCTGTTTTTT. It is translated as CASSQSLLAGDTGELFF.

This clone appeared a few times. This chain connects TRBV7-3 to TRBJ2-7; perhaps TRBD1 as D (6 bases). The CDR3 spans 13 residues. The germline V and J ends were trimmed by 6 bases and 3 bases, with 12 bases remaining between them. From germline, CDR1 is SGHTA and CDR2 FQGTGA. CDR3 DNA sequence: TGTGCCAGCAGGATCGGACAGATCTACGAGCAGTACTTC. Translating it yields CASRIGQIYEQYF.

This clone was detected only a few times. The chain combines TRBV7-9 with TRBJ2-7; TRBD1 aligns across 10 bases. The germline CDR1 and CDR2 sequences are SEHNR and FQNEAQ (reference sequence). The CDR3 extends over 19 amino acids. The V segment lost 5 bases and the J segment 3 bases; nucleotides outside the gene matches: 19. The CDR3 here is CASSITPGQGPFTVYEQYF. Here the CDR3 DNA reads TGTGCCAGCAGCATAACTCCGGGACAGGGGCCCTTCACGGTCTACGAGCAGTACTTC.

In this sample, this clone turned up many times. The chain links TRBV5-4 to TRBJ2-3; the D gene could be TRBD1 or TRBD2 (5 bases each). Germline lookup yields CDR1 SGHNT and CDR2 YYREEE (reference sequence). The CDR3 runs to 16 residues. With 4 bases removed from V and 0 bases from J, the gap between germline ends came to 15 bases. CDR3 amino acids: CASSPGTGPSTDTQYF. For the CDR3, the DNA is TGTGCCAGCAGCCCCGGGACGGGTCCTAGCACAGATACGCAGTATTTT.

V gene TRBV19 combines with J gene TRBJ2-5; D is possibly TRBD1 (6 bases). Germline V CDR1 and CDR2: LNHDA, SQIVND (reference sequence). The CDR3 is made up of 18 amino acids. V was clipped by 5 bases and J by 5 bases, with 27 bases between them. CDR3 protein: CASSPGTPTGYALETQYF. The CDR3, as DNA: TGTGCCAGTAGTCCTGGGACCCCAACAGGGTATGCTCTGGAGACCCAGTACTTC.

This chain links TRBV5-5 with TRBJ1-1; the D is unclear. V was cut by 2 bases and J by 1 base, with 6 bases left in between. Per germline, CDR1 SGHKS and CDR2 YYEKEE (reference sequence). This CDR3 is 13 amino acids long. The CDR3, as DNA: TGTGCCAGCAGCTTCCCAGAGAACACTGAAGCTTTCTTT. Amino acids: CASSFPENTEAFF.

This clone was seen only a few times. This sequence may be a read error, since a much larger clone differs from it by one base. Written as DNA, the CDR3 is TGCGCCAGCAGCCAAAAAGAGACCCAGTACTTC. Translated, it gives CASSQKETQYF. The chain has TRBV4-1 and TRBJ2-5, with D hard to call. Germline lookup yields CDR1 MGHRA and CDR2 YSYEKL. Between the trimmed V and J ends, which lost 2 bases and 3 bases, there was a span of 1 base. CDR3 length equals 11 residues.

This clone was observed a handful of times. The sample carries other DNA sequences with the same CDR3. The chain employs TRBV7-2 and TRBJ2-3, with D maybe TRBD2 (6 bases). The germline V gene has CDR1 SGHTA and CDR2 FQGNSA. This CDR3 comprises 15 residues. With 2 bases removed from V and 3 bases from J, the gap between germline ends came to 12 bases. CDR3 amino acids: CASSLMGGGTDTQYF. CDR3 coding DNA: TGTGCCAGCAGCTTAATGGGCGGAGGGACAGATACGCAGTATTTT. The full variable domain, rest sourced from reference TRBV7-2 and TRBJ2-3, is GAGVSQSPSNKVTEKGKDVELRCDPISGHTALYWYRQSLGQGLEFLIYFQGNSAPDKSGLPSDRFSAERTGGSVSTLTIQRTQQEDSAVYLCASSLMGGGTDTQYFGPGTRLTVL.

This clone was seen repeatedly, ten times or more. The genes are TRBV11-2 and TRBJ2-1; tentative D call: TRBD2 (6 bases). Germline CDR1 reads SGHAT; CDR2 reads FQNNGV. V lost 5 bases and J lost 2, with 19 bases in between. This CDR3 has 17 residues. This CDR3 is CASSPRGGGAAYNEQFF. Here the CDR3 DNA reads TGTGCCAGCAGCCCCCGAGGTGGCGGGGCCGCCTACAATGAGCAGTTCTTC.

This clone turned up a few times. The chain carries TRBV28 and TRBJ1-1; D is perhaps TRBD1 (6 bases). Looked up from germline, CDR1 is MDHEN and CDR2 is SYDVKM. The ends were cut back, 4 bases at V and 0 bases at J, with 9 bases in the middle. CDR3 length equals 14 residues. Here the CDR3 DNA reads TGTGCCAGCAGTTCGACAGGATTGAACACTGAAGCTTTCTTT. It yields the protein CASSSTGLNTEAFF.